This T cell receptor (beta chain) was captured by sequencing in a study of T cells in Graves' hyperthyroidism and ophthalmopathy. The sample holds many counts of this clonotype. Germline V CDR1 and CDR2: LGHDT, YNNKEL (reference sequence). The CDR3 totals 14 residues. Between the trimmed V and J ends, which lost 1 base and 6 bases, there was a span of 10 bases. Researchers took RNA transcripts and amplified the TCR beta CDR3 regions from them. TCR CDR3 regions were first amplified by RT-PCR with HTBI primers. TCRdb analysed the multiplex PCR reads with MiXCR anew, one entry per CDR3 protein. The sample includes 500,000 to 650,000 distinct CDR3 sequences, roughly 18% of them seen just once.

The sequencing input was blood. The chain uses TRBV3-1 and TRBJ2-1, with D possibly matching TRBD2 (7 bases). This receptor was taken from a woman aged 18 to 35 with Graves' ophthalmopathy. CDR3 nucleotides: TGTGCCAGCAGCCAAGTGGGGGGGCCCAATGAGCAGTTCTTC. Residues: CASSQVGGPNEQFF.